The 6 T cell receptor beta chains in this list originate from one sample, sequenced in a study of CD8 T cells in Susac syndrome. Random hexamers were used to reverse transcribe the RNA input (roughly 0.5 to 1 ug). TCRdb re-called the immunoSEQ multiplex PCR reads through MiXCR, storing one row per CDR3 protein. In the table there are 170,000 or so distinct CDR3 sequences, 85% to 95% of which are singletons. Sample: CD8+ T cells from PBMCs. The receptors originated from a human donor with multiple sclerosis.

The chain joins TRBV12-3 or TRBV12-4 to TRBJ2-5; no firm D call. The CDR3 runs 11 residues. Trimming shortened V by 6 bases and J by 3 bases, and 5 bases separated the two germline ends. CDR3 residues: CASRSEETQYF. As DNA, the CDR3 is TGTGCCAGCAGATCCGAAGAGACCCAGTACTTC.

This rearrangement joins TRBV24-1 to TRBJ2-1; D might be TRBD2 (6 bases). The CDR3 totals 16 residues. Between the trimmed V and J ends, which lost 4 bases and 6 bases, there was a span of 18 bases. The germline CDR1 and CDR2 sequences are KGHDR and SFDVKD. DNA of the CDR3: TGTGCCACCAGTGAAGCCGGGACTCCTCGCTTCAATGAGCAGTTCTTC. Its translation is CATSEAGTPRFNEQFF.

The rearrangement joins TRBV15 to TRBJ1-1, with D uncertain. The germline CDR1 and CDR2 sequences are LNHNV and YYDKDF (reference sequence). V shed 4 bases and J shed 2 bases, with 11 bases lying between them. The CDR3 is made up of 14 amino acids. CDR3 sequence reads: CATSTWTGNTEAFF. CDR3 sequence (DNA): TGTGCCACCAGCACTTGGACGGGAAACACTGAAGCTTTCTTT.

The DNA of the CDR3 is TGTGCCAGCAGCTTAGCAGGTGTAAGTCAGCCCCAGCATTTT. The encoded protein is CASSLAGVSQPQHF. The chain carries TRBV7-9 and TRBJ1-5, with unresolved D. Trimming took off 0 bases at V and 6 bases at J, with 9 bases between the two ends. The V gene's germline CDR1 is SEHNR and CDR2 FQNEAQ (reference sequence). The CDR3 totals 14 residues.

The genes are TRBV5-1 and TRBJ2-7, with D perhaps matching TRBD2 (6 bases). This CDR3 region has 14 residues. V shed 4 bases and J shed 2 bases, with 13 bases lying between them. Germline CDR1 is SGHRS and CDR2 is YFSETQ. CDR3 nucleotides: TGCGCCAGCAGCCCTGCGGGACCCCCCTACGAGCAGTACTTC. This translates into CASSPAGPPYEQYF.

This clonotype was recorded a few times. The chain joins TRBV6-5 to TRBJ1-5; D remains unclear. The CDR3 has 13 amino acids. From germline, CDR1 is MNHEY and CDR2 SVGAGI. Trimming left V 0 bases short and J 3 bases short, with 3 bases between. CDR3 amino acids: CASSYSYNQPQHF. For the CDR3, the DNA is TGTGCCAGCAGTTACTCGTACAATCAGCCCCAGCATTTT.